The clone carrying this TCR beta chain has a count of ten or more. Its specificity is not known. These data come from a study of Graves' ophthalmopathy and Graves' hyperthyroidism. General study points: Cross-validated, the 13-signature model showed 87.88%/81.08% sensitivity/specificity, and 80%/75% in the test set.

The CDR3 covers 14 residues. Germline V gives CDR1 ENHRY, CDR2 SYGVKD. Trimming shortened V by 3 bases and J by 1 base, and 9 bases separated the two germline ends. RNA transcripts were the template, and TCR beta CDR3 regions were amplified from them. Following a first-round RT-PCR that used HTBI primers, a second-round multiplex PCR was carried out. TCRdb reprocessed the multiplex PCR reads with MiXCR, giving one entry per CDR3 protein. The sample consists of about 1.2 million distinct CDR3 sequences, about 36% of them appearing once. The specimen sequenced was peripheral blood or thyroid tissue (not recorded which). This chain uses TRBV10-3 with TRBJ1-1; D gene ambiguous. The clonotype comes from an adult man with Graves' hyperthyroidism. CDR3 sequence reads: CAISEGRPNTEAFF. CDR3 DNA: TGTGCCATCAGTGAAGGCAGGCCGAACACTGAAGCTTTCTTT.